A selection of T cell receptor beta chains follows, all from one sample in a study of cytomegalovirus exposure and HLA in healthy donors. The assay was immunoSEQ multiplex PCR, and TCRdb's table has in-frame clones only and misses some. The profile covers roughly 200,000 clones, with about nine tenths appearing a single time and about 7.2% taken by the ten largest. Sequencing input: PBMCs. These receptors originate from a man aged 25-45 years in good health and CMV-seropositive. The CDR3 runs from the conserved cysteine through the conserved F or W. The D gene is left open where the match is weak. Rows may omit the clone size; those that give it use once, few, many or a size class.

TRBJ2-7 | TRBV4-1 | - | - | CASSLGAPSYEQYF | TGCGCCAGCAGCCTGGGCGCCCCCTCCTACGAGCAGTACTTC
TRBJ2-7 | TRBV11-2 | - | TRBD2 | CASNPGGGGYGEQYF | TGTGCCAGCAACCCGGGAGGGGGGGGTTATGGCGAGCAGTACTTC
TRBJ1-3 | TRBV2 | - | - | CASSANIFSGNTIYF | TGTGCCAGCAGTGCTAACATCTTCTCTGGAAACACCATATATTTT
TRBJ2-7 | TRBV15 | - | - | CATSSGLSTHEQYF | TGTGCCACCAGCAGCGGGCTCTCTACCCACGAGCAGTACTTC
TRBJ2-3 | TRBV29-1 | - | TRBD1 | CSVDGQVTSLYTDTQYF | TGCAGCGTTGACGGACAGGTAACCTCATTATACACAGATACGCAGTATTTT
TRBJ2-7 | TRBV28 | - | TRBD1 | CASSVPLDRGLEQYF | TGTGCCAGCAGTGTCCCTTTGGACAGGGGGCTTGAGCAGTACTTC
TRBJ1-5 | TRBV5-1 | - | - | CASSFGGDQPQHF | TGCGCCAGCAGCTTTGGCGGGGATCAGCCCCAGCATTTT
TRBJ1-3 | TRBV7-2 | - | - | CASSLEVLLSGNTIYF | TGTGCCAGCAGCTTAGAAGTCCTGCTCTCTGGAAACACCATATATTTT
TRBJ2-5 | TRBV18 | - | - | CASSPVGGRETQYF | TGTGCCAGCTCACCGGTTGGGGGGAGAGAGACCCAGTACTTC
TRBJ2-4 | TRBV18 | - | - | CASSPNENIQYF | TGTGCCAGCTCACCAAACGAAAACATTCAGTACTTC
TRBJ2-1 | TRBV7-6 | - | TRBD1 | CASSRDSYNEQFF | TGTGCCAGCAGCCGGGACAGCTACAATGAGCAGTTCTTC
TRBJ1-5 | TRBV4-1 | - | TRBD1 | CASSQDRMAGGAQPQHF | TGCGCCAGCAGCCAAGATCGTATGGCAGGGGGGGCTCAGCCCCAGCATTTT
TRBJ2-7 | TRBV13 | once | - | CASSLRLHSYEQYF | TGTGCCAGCAGCCTCCGACTCCACTCCTACGAGCAGTACTTC
TRBJ2-5 | TRBV2 | many | - | CASTERGVGKETQYF | TGTGCCAGCACCGAGAGGGGGGTTGGCAAGGAGACCCAGTACTTC
TRBJ2-2 | TRBV19 | - | TRBD2 | CASSIRSGANTGELFF | TGTGCCAGTAGTATAAGGAGCGGGGCGAACACCGGGGAGCTGTTTTTT
TRBJ2-7 | TRBV7-2 | - | TRBD2 | CASSFSGGGDEQYF | TGTGCCAGCAGCTTTAGCGGGGGGGGCGACGAGCAGTACTTC
TRBJ2-5 | TRBV25-1 | - | - | CASSEGLGQETQYF | TGTGCCAGCAGTGAAGGGCTGGGACAAGAGACCCAGTACTTC